What follows are 18 T cell receptor beta chains derived from one specimen sequenced in a study of lymphopenia after photon versus proton radiotherapy. This table comes from immunoSEQ multiplex PCR, and its TCRdb copy is limited to in-frame clones, with some not included. Among fewer than 50,000 clones listed, 85% were seen once. The input for sequencing was peripheral blood, taken from a patient treated with photon-based radiotherapy. These receptors all stem from a man aged 35-49 years with gastric cancer.

This chain uses TRBV25-1 with TRBJ1-5; no reliable D call. The CDR3 loop spans 14 amino acids. In germline, CDR1 is MGHDK, CDR2 SYGVNS. Trimming removed 0 bases from V and 1 base from J, with 4 bases in between. The CDR3 bases are TGTGCCAGCAGTGAATATATGAGCAATCAGCCCCAGCATTTT. Protein: CASSEYMSNQPQHF.

The chain employs TRBV6-4 and TRBJ1-1; 7 nucleotides agree with TRBD1. In germline, CDR1 is MRHNA, CDR2 SNTAGT. This CDR3 comprises 14 residues. The J segment lost 3 bases and the V segment lost 8 bases, leaving 9 bases of the junction unmatched. CDR3 sequence reads: CASSPRDSHTEAFF. The DNA for the CDR3 is TGTGCCAGCTCCCCCCGGGACAGCCACACTGAAGCTTTCTTT.

This chain joins TRBV5-5 and TRBJ1-6; D perhaps matches TRBD1 (5 bases). The CDR3 runs 15 residues. Germline CDR1 is SGHKS and CDR2 is YYEKEE (reference sequence). The V end was cut by 5 bases, the J end by 5 bases, with 14 bases between. The CDR3 DNA reads as TGTGCCAGCAGGATGGTGGGGGGAAATAATTCACCCCTCCACTTT. Translation gives CASRMVGGNNSPLHF.

The chain couples TRBV2 to TRBJ2-7, with a possible D match to TRBD1 (6 bases). CDR1 and CDR2 (germline): SNHLY, FYNNEI. The CDR3 length is 14 residues. V dropped 6 bases and J dropped 3 bases, with 15 bases sitting between them. The CDR3, as DNA: TGTGCCAGCAGGTTTCGGTTGACAGGCTACGAGCAGTACTTC. Protein product: CASRFRLTGYEQYF.

The chain carries TRBV30 and TRBJ2-1, with 7 bases identical to TRBD2. This CDR3 has 15 amino acids. V shed 0 bases, J shed 7 bases, and the junction held 9 bases outside the gene matches. CDR1 and CDR2 from the germline V gene are GTSNPN and SVGIG (reference sequence). The CDR3 DNA sequence: TGTGCCTGGAGTGTACCTGAGCGGGGAGGGAATGAGCAGTTCTTC. Amino acids: CAWSVPERGGNEQFF.

The chain recombines TRBV30 with TRBJ2-6, with D perhaps TRBD1 (7 bases). CDR3 size: 16 residues. V was cut by 1 base and J by 1 base, with 11 bases left in between. Germline V gives CDR1 GTSNPN, CDR2 SVGIG (reference sequence). The DNA of the CDR3 is TGTGCCTGGAGTGCAGGGGGGATTTCTGGGGCCAACGTCCTGACTTTC. Amino acids: CAWSAGGISGANVLTF.

This clone was seen only once. The V call is TRBV30, the J call TRBJ2-2; 7 nucleotides align to TRBD2. V trimming: 6 bases; J trimming: 6 bases; junction bases outside the gene matches: 10. Per germline, CDR1 GTSNPN and CDR2 SVGIG (reference sequence). This CDR3 spans 14 amino acids. In DNA form, the CDR3 reads TGTGCCTGTCCGAGACTAGCTGGTGCCGGGGAGCTGTTTTTT. Its translation: CACPRLAGAGELFF.

V usage is TRBV30 and J usage is TRBJ2-5, with D perhaps TRBD2 (7 bases). The ends were cut back, 5 bases at V and 1 base at J, with 11 bases in the middle. CDR3 length equals 13 residues. Germline V CDR1 and CDR2: GTSNPN, SVGIG (reference sequence). In nucleotides, the CDR3 is TGTGCCTGGGGTGGGGGGGCCCAAGAGACCCAGTACTTC. Translation gives CAWGGGAQETQYF.

Written as DNA, the CDR3 is TGCGCCAGCAGCGTGGACAGGGAGGGTGAAAAACTGTTTTTT. This codes for CASSVDREGEKLFF. The chain combines TRBV5-1 with TRBJ1-4; TRBD1 aligns across 8 bases. From germline, CDR1 is SGHRS and CDR2 YFSETQ. The CDR3 totals 14 residues. V gave up 4 bases and J gave up 7 bases; unmatched junction bases: 6.

V is TRBV5-4 and J is TRBJ1-1; D remains unclear. Trimming cost V 4 bases and J 3 bases, with 16 bases left between them. The V gene's germline CDR1 is SGHNT and CDR2 YYREEE (reference sequence). This CDR3 comprises 15 residues. CDR3 sequence reads: CASSPRGGRDTEAFF. The CDR3 DNA is TGTGCCAGCAGCCCCCGCGGAGGGAGGGACACTGAAGCTTTCTTT.

This chain joins TRBV5-1 and TRBJ1-1; unclear D gene. The V and J ends lost 2 bases and 2 bases respectively, with 7 bases between them. This CDR3 has 13 amino acids. CDR1 is SGHRS and CDR2 is YFSETQ in the germline V gene. The CDR3 sequence: CASSFSQNTEAFF. The CDR3 DNA reads as TGCGCCAGCAGCTTCTCACAAAACACTGAAGCTTTCTTT. Together with reference TRBV5-1 and TRBJ1-1, the CDR3 gives the full variable domain: KAGVTQTPRYLIKTRGQQVTLSCSPISGHRSVSWYQQTPGQGLQFLFEYFSETQRNKGNFPGRFSGRQFSNSRSEMNVSTLELGDSALYLCASSFSQNTEAFFGQGTRLTVV.

This chain uses TRBV7-7 with TRBJ2-3; D is uncertain. The CDR3 totals 16 residues. V was shortened by 3 bases and J by 3 bases, with 16 bases between the two germline ends. Germline CDR1 reads SSHAT; CDR2 reads FNYEAQ (reference sequence). The DNA of the CDR3 is TGTGCCAGCAGCTTGGGCCCAGGACGGGTAACAGATACGCAGTATTTT. As protein: CASSLGPGRVTDTQYF.

This chain joins TRBV19 and TRBJ1-6; 10 bases match TRBD1. V lost 9 bases and J lost 8; bases outside the gene matches: 4. Germline lookup yields CDR1 LNHDA and CDR2 SQIVND (reference sequence). The CDR3 totals 13 residues. The DNA of the CDR3 is TGTGCCAGCATGGACAGGGGGGATTCACCCCTCCACTTT. Protein product: CASMDRGDSPLHF.

This sequence joins TRBV7-9 and TRBJ1-4; tentatively, D is TRBD1 (5 bases). Germline lookup yields CDR1 SEHNR and CDR2 FQNEAQ (reference sequence). The CDR3 contains 14 residues. Trimming pared 2 bases from V and 6 bases from J, leaving 10 bases between. CDR3 sequence: CASSLFGGDEKLFF. CDR3 nucleotide sequence: TGTGCCAGCAGCTTATTTGGGGGTGATGAAAAACTGTTTTTT.

This chain connects TRBV13 to TRBJ1-2; no reliable D call. The V and J ends lost 0 bases and 0 bases respectively, with 20 bases between them. This CDR3 is 19 amino acids long. Looked up from germline, CDR1 is PRHDT and CDR2 is FYEKMQ (reference sequence). CDR3 sequence reads: CASSLGRPNVVSPNYGYTF. In nucleotides, the CDR3 is TGTGCCAGCAGCTTAGGAAGGCCTAATGTTGTTTCGCCTAACTATGGCTACACCTTC.

The chain uses TRBV6-6 and TRBJ1-2; D may be TRBD1 (5 bases). This CDR3 contains 14 residues. Trimming cost V 7 bases and J 2 bases, with 14 bases left between them. Germline CDR1 is MNHNY and CDR2 is SVGAGI (reference sequence). The CDR3 sequence: CASNDAGENYGYTF. The DNA of the CDR3 is TGTGCCAGCAACGACGCGGGGGAAAACTATGGCTACACCTTC.

The chain carries TRBV29-1 and TRBJ2-1; TRBD1 might be the D (6 bases). V lost 0 bases, J lost 6 bases, and 15 bases lay in between. The CDR3 consists of 15 residues. Germline V gene sequence: CDR1 SQVTM, CDR2 ANQGSEA. The CDR3 bases are TGCAGCGTTGAAGACGTACAGGGTTCCCGCAATGAGCAGTTCTTC. It encodes CSVEDVQGSRNEQFF.

This chain joins TRBV9 and TRBJ1-2; 10 bases map to TRBD1. The V gene end was trimmed by 2 bases and the J gene end by 6 bases; junction bases not matched to a gene: 4. This CDR3 spans 14 amino acids. CDR1 is SGDLS and CDR2 is YYNGEE in the germline V gene. DNA of the CDR3: TGTGCCAGCAGCGTCGGGACAGGGGTCGATGGCTACACCTTC. Translated: CASSVGTGVDGYTF.